The 14 T cell receptor beta chains below were found in one sample sequenced in a study of blood T cell repertoires in COVID-19. Clones were sequenced by immunoSEQ multiplex PCR, and TCRdb holds only the in-frame ones, with some missing. The sample lists about 83,000 clones; about 70% were seen once. What was sequenced was peripheral blood. Source of these receptors: a woman of 80 years or more with active or convalescent COVID-19.

The chain uses TRBV11-2 and TRBJ2-1; TRBD1 aligns across 8 bases. CDR1 and CDR2 from the germline V gene are SGHAT and FQNNGV. The J segment lost 6 bases and the V segment lost 5 bases, leaving 15 bases of the junction unmatched. The CDR3 runs to 17 residues. DNA for the CDR3: TGTGCCAGCAGCAGTAGTGAGAATCACAGGGGGATCAATGAGCAGTTCTTC. Translating it yields CASSSSENHRGINEQFF.

The genes are TRBV11-2 and TRBJ2-5; 10 bases agree with TRBD2. The CDR3 covers 14 residues. V was clipped by 6 bases and J by 4 bases; unmatched bases: 5. From germline, CDR1 is SGHAT and CDR2 FQNNGV. The CDR3 reads CASSSGGLRETQYF. The CDR3 bases are TGTGCCAGCAGTAGCGGGGGGCTAAGAGAGACCCAGTACTTC.

This clone was picked up one time. J is TRBJ2-2 and V is TRBV13; TRBD2 matches at 7 bases. The CDR3 sequence is 17 residues long. Germline CDR1 is PRHDT and CDR2 is FYEKMQ (reference sequence). The trim removed 5 bases at V and 4 bases at J, leaving 13 bases unmatched. The CDR3 nucleotides read TGTGCCAGCAGCCGAGCCTGGGATGGGGGGGGCACCGGGGAGCTGTTTTTT. This encodes CASSRAWDGGGTGELFF.

DNA for the CDR3: TGTGCCAGCTCACCACCTCAGGTACAGGAAGCTTTCTTT. Protein sequence: CASSPPQVQEAFF. This chain joins TRBV18 and TRBJ1-1; unclear D gene. Per the germline V gene, CDR1 is KGHSH and CDR2 is LQKENI. Trimming pared 0 bases from V and 8 bases from J, leaving 10 bases between. CDR3 size: 13 residues.

This clone showed up just a few times. The chain couples TRBV5-4 to TRBJ2-1, with a possible D match to TRBD1 (6 bases). The CDR3 runs to 15 residues. The V end was cut by 1 base, the J end by 7 bases, with 15 bases between. Germline CDR1 is SGHNT and CDR2 is YYREEE (reference sequence). The CDR3 DNA reads TGTGCCAGCAGCTTGAAGACAGGTGGCGGGAATGAGCAGTTCTTC. Amino acid sequence: CASSLKTGGGNEQFF.

The chain is built from TRBV7-9 and TRBJ2-6; D not resolved. From germline, CDR1 is SEHNR and CDR2 FQNEAQ (reference sequence). CDR3 length: 15 amino acids. Trimming removed 3 bases at V and 3 bases at J, with 9 bases between. The CDR3 here is CASSFIRGGANVLTF. The CDR3 bases are TGTGCCAGCAGCTTCATCCGCGGTGGGGCCAACGTCCTGACTTTC.

The chain is built from TRBV7-2 and TRBJ2-5, with 10 bases fitting TRBD1. After removal of 5 bases from V and 5 bases from J, the junction contained 5 bases not matched to a gene. The CDR3 runs 14 residues. CDR1 and CDR2 from the germline V gene are SGHTA and FQGNSA. The CDR3, as DNA: TGTGCCAGCAGCGCACTGGGACAGGGGGAGACCCAGTACTTC. The encoded protein is CASSALGQGETQYF.

V is TRBV9 and J is TRBJ2-4, with 11 bases that match TRBD1. Losses at the gene ends were 3 bases for V and 6 bases for J; bases not matched to a gene: 5. Germline values: CDR1 SGDLS, CDR2 YYNGEE. The CDR3 contains 15 residues. The CDR3 nucleotides are TGTGCCAGCAGCGGCGGACAGGGGGCTGGAAACATTCAGTACTTC. This sequence encodes CASSGGQGAGNIQYF.

V and J are TRBV24-1 and TRBJ2-3; D perhaps matches TRBD2 (5 bases). V lost 2 bases to trimming and J lost 2 bases, with 16 bases between them. This CDR3 has 17 amino acids. The germline CDR1 and CDR2 sequences are KGHDR and SFDVKD. The CDR3 loop reads CATSDSRSFGDTDTQYF. The CDR3 nucleotides read TGTGCCACCAGTGATTCCCGGTCGTTCGGGGACACAGATACGCAGTATTTT.

The rearrangement joins TRBV12-3 or TRBV12-4 to TRBJ1-4, with TRBD1 as a possible D gene (5 bases). This CDR3 spans 12 amino acids. V was pared by 5 bases and J by 7 bases, with 8 bases between. The CDR3 sequence: CASSLQGEKLFF. Here the CDR3 DNA reads TGTGCCAGCAGTCTCCAGGGTGAAAAACTGTTTTTT.

The rearrangement links TRBV30 to TRBJ2-7, with D uncertain. Germline CDR1 and CDR2: GTSNPN and SVGIG (reference sequence). Trimming took 3 bases from V and 0 from J, leaving 15 bases between them. The CDR3 has 15 amino acids. This CDR3 is CAWSPGPPGSYEQYF. In DNA, the CDR3 is TGTGCCTGGAGCCCGGGTCCTCCTGGCTCCTACGAGCAGTACTTC.

The genes are TRBV5-4 and TRBJ1-2, with D possibly being TRBD1 (5 bases). There are 15 residues in the CDR3. The germline gives CDR1 SGHNT, CDR2 YYREEE (reference sequence). The ends were cut back, 0 bases at V and 1 base at J, with 10 bases in the middle. The CDR3 here is CASSLVSDSNYGYTF. In nucleotides, the CDR3 is TGTGCCAGCAGCTTGGTTAGTGACAGTAACTATGGCTACACCTTC.

The chain carries TRBV6-6 and TRBJ1-4; TRBD1 matches at 8 bases. CDR1 is MNHNY and CDR2 is SVGAGI in the germline V gene (reference sequence). The CDR3 totals 14 residues. The trim removed 2 bases at V and 8 bases at J, leaving 4 bases unmatched. This chain's CDR3 is CASSYGQGAEKLFF. CDR3 coding DNA: TGTGCCAGCAGTTACGGTCAGGGGGCGGAAAAACTGTTTTTT.

The rearrangement uses TRBV12-3 or TRBV12-4 and TRBJ1-2; D is perhaps TRBD1 (5 bases). The CDR3 is 13 amino acids. V was pared by 5 bases and J by 4 bases, with 11 bases between. The CDR3 loop reads CASSGGWGYGYTF. CDR3 DNA sequence: TGTGCCAGCAGTGGGGGGTGGGGCTATGGCTACACCTTC.